This T cell receptor (beta chain) was sequenced in a study of Ad26.COV2.S vaccination and SARS-CoV-2 variants. This clone was detected only once. Treatment indicated: roughly 18 received Ad26.COV2.S at low or high dose, single or two shots; about 5 received placebo; per-sample allocation not given. Samples analyzed were those drawn on day 63 after the first vaccine or placebo injection. Adults aged 18-55 years in Boston included the donor. An Ad26 vector that expressed Wuhan-strain SARS-CoV-2 spike constituted the vaccine. TCRdb's copy holds only in-frame clones and misses some; the assay was immunoSEQ multiplex PCR. The table has 350,000 to 500,000 clones, 90% seen once; the top ten hold 9% to 15%. V was trimmed by 4 bases and J by 1 base, leaving 22 bases between them. CDR3 length: 18 residues. Germline V gene lookup returns CDR1 SEHNR and CDR2 FQNEAQ (reference sequence).

The chain combines TRBV7-9 with TRBJ2-5, with D possibly being TRBD1 or TRBD2 (5 bases each). The clonotype originates from a person aged 18-65 years who received the Ad26.COV2.S COVID-19 vaccine or a placebo. The material sequenced was peripheral blood, taken in a trial of Ad26.COV2.S vaccine versus placebo. CDR3 in DNA: TGTGCCAGCAGCTCCGCCGGGACGGTGAGATTCATCCAAGAGACCCAGTACTTC. Translated: CASSSAGTVRFIQETQYF. Drawing the rest from reference TRBV7-9 and TRBJ2-5, the complete variable domain is DTGVSQNPRHKITKRGQNVTFRCDPISEHNRLYWYRQTLGQGPEFLTYFQNEAQLEKSRLLSDRFSAERPKGSFSTLEIQRTEQGDSAMYLCASSSAGTVRFIQETQYFGPGTRLLVL.